This T cell receptor beta chain was observed in a study of cytomegalovirus exposure and HLA in healthy donors. Per the germline V gene, CDR1 is SGHKS and CDR2 is YYEKEE (reference sequence). Trimming cost V 5 bases and J 5 bases, with 13 bases left between them. This CDR3 is built from 14 residues. Researchers ran the PCR with 60 Vbeta and 13 Jbeta primers. Repertoires were generated with immunoSEQ multiplex PCR, while TCRdb's copy carries only in-frame clones and drops some. The table lists about 160,000 clones, roughly 87% of them singletons. Sequencing used PBMCs. The rearrangement links TRBV5-5 to TRBJ1-4; D is perhaps TRBD1 (5 bases). The clonotype originates from a girl aged 5 to 17 in good health and CMV-seropositive. Here the CDR3 DNA reads TGTGCCAGCAGGCCCCAGGGTTACAATGAAAAACTGTTTTTT. The encoded protein is CASRPQGYNEKLFF.